At least ten counts were recorded for the clone carrying this T cell receptor (beta chain). Its target is unknown. The CDR3 has 14 amino acids. The V gene lost 6 bases and the J gene lost 2 bases, with 10 bases spanning the gap. CDR1 is SGHTA and CDR2 is FQGTGA in the germline V gene. The lymph nodes were axillary draining lymph nodes from breast cancer patients. This specimen comes from a study of breast tumors, draining lymph nodes, adjacent tissues. TCRdb re-derived calls from the multiplex PCR reads in MiXCR, one entry per CDR3 protein. The table has some 100,000 distinct CDR3 sequences, around 21% seen once; the top ten hold around 1.2%. Findings and caveats of the study: Compared with basal-like, luminal-like tumors shared significantly more repertoire with nontumor tissue. Tumor TCR diversity was below lymph nodes but above nontumor tissue. The data were judged consistent with most tumor T cells coming from lymph node and expanding in tumor. Tumor T cell lymph node origin was a supported hypothesis, not proven.

J is TRBJ2-2 and V is TRBV7-3; D may be TRBD1 (5 bases). This sequence was found in a female donor with breast cancer. Some clones in this sample may be carry-over from other donors' samples. The material sequenced was axillary lymph node tissue. CDR3 amino acids: CASRMTVNTGELFF. CDR3 DNA: TGTGCCAGCAGGATGACAGTTAACACCGGGGAGCTGTTTTTT.